The 20 T cell receptor beta chains below were found in one sample sequenced in a study of shared clonotypes between healthy human individuals. Generated by immunoSEQ multiplex PCR, the TCRdb table keeps only in-frame clones and is missing some. The sample lists 100,000 to 130,000 clones, around 68% occurring once. The sequenced sample was memory CD8+ T cells sorted from blood. Documented subset: CD45RO+ cells pooled with CCR7-negative TemRA cells. These receptors came from a woman aged 25 to 39 in good health.

The chain carries TRBV2 and TRBJ2-7; D is unclear. The CDR3 length is 17 residues. The germline CDR1 and CDR2 sequences are SNHLY and FYNNEI. V was trimmed by 5 bases and J by 5 bases, leaving 25 bases between them. CDR3: CASSRPASGVVSHEQYF. The CDR3 DNA is TGTGCCAGCAGTCGCCCGGCTTCTGGCGTGGTGTCCCACGAGCAGTACTTC. The whole variable domain, remainder taken from reference TRBV2 and TRBJ2-7, is EPEVTQTPSHQVTQMGQEVILRCVPISNHLYFYWYRQILGQKVEFLVSFYNNEISEKSEIFDDQFSVERPDGSNFTLKIRSTKLEDSAMYFCASSRPASGVVSHEQYFGPGTRLTVT.

V usage is TRBV27 and J usage is TRBJ2-3; TRBD2 matches at 15 bases. The CDR3 totals 19 residues. Germline V gene lookup returns CDR1 MNHEY and CDR2 SMNVEV (reference sequence). The V and J ends lost 7 bases and 0 bases, in that order; junction bases with no gene match: 11. The CDR3 DNA sequence: TGTGCCAGCACCCCCGGGACTAGCGGGAGGTACCTAAGCACAGATACGCAGTATTTT. Translation gives CASTPGTSGRYLSTDTQYF.

The J gene is TRBJ2-7, the V gene TRBV5-1; 10 bases align to TRBD2. This CDR3 has 16 amino acids. CDR1 SGHRS and CDR2 YFSETQ come from the germline V gene. Germline trimming cut 0 bases from V and 3 bases from J; bases unmatched to any gene: 6. CDR3 coding DNA: TGCGCCAGCAGCTTGGCCCCTAGCGGGAGTGTCTACGAGCAGTACTTC. It specifies CASSLAPSGSVYEQYF.

This clone showed up just a few times. The chain is built from TRBV5-1 and TRBJ2-7; 9 bases are shared with TRBD2. The J segment lost 6 bases and the V segment lost 2 bases, leaving 6 bases of the junction unmatched. CDR1 and CDR2 from the germline V gene are SGHRS and YFSETQ. This CDR3 has 14 residues. The CDR3 reads CASSLLAGSPEQYF. The CDR3 DNA sequence: TGCGCCAGCAGCTTACTAGCGGGTTCTCCCGAGCAGTACTTC. Supplemented by reference TRBV5-1 and TRBJ2-7, the full variable domain reads KAGVTQTPRYLIKTRGQQVTLSCSPISGHRSVSWYQQTPGQGLQFLFEYFSETQRNKGNFPGRFSGRQFSNSRSEMNVSTLELGDSALYLCASSLLAGSPEQYFGPGTRLTVT.

V is TRBV6-6 and J is TRBJ2-6; 11 bases match TRBD1. J was trimmed by 2 bases and V by 7 bases; bases with no gene match: 1. Germline V gene lookup returns CDR1 MNHNY and CDR2 SVGAGI (reference sequence). This CDR3 contains 15 residues. The CDR3 reads CASTDRGPGANVLTF. The CDR3 DNA reads as TGTGCCAGCACGGACAGGGGGCCTGGGGCCAACGTCCTGACTTTC.

The chain joins TRBV5-4 to TRBJ2-1; TRBD2 aligns across 7 bases. The CDR3 extends over 12 amino acids. Germline V gives CDR1 SGHNT, CDR2 YYREEE (reference sequence). V lost 4 bases and J lost 7; bases outside the gene matches: 2. The chain's CDR3 is CASSALANEQFF. In DNA form, the CDR3 reads TGTGCCAGCAGCGCACTAGCGAATGAGCAGTTCTTC.

This CDR3 is CASSWDSNYNEQFF. The CDR3 coding sequence is TGCGCCAGCAGTTGGGACAGCAATTACAATGAGCAGTTCTTC. This chain links TRBV10-2 with TRBJ2-1, with 7 bases identical to TRBD1. The junction had 5 bases not matched to a gene; V was cut back by 5 bases and J by 4 bases. The CDR3 is made up of 14 amino acids. Germline values: CDR1 WSHSY, CDR2 SAAADI.

The CDR3: CASSAALFSYEQYF. For the CDR3, the DNA is TGTGCCAGCAGCGCGGCCCTCTTCTCCTACGAGCAGTACTTC. The J gene is TRBJ2-7, the V gene TRBV28; the D is unclear. There are 14 residues in the CDR3. In germline, CDR1 is MDHEN, CDR2 SYDVKM. V was cut by 6 bases and J by 0 bases, with 12 bases left in between.

The chain uses TRBV29-1 and TRBJ1-3, with 8 bases lining up with TRBD1. Per germline, CDR1 SQVTM and CDR2 ANQGSEA. The CDR3 spans 14 residues. The trim removed 6 bases at V and 3 bases at J, leaving 7 bases unmatched. Here the CDR3 DNA reads TGCAGCGTCGGACAGGGCCTCGTTGGAAACACCATATATTTT. Protein: CSVGQGLVGNTIYF.

As for this clone: Other DNA sequences in this sample translate to the same CDR3. This chain uses TRBV7-6 with TRBJ2-1; 10 bases are a match to TRBD2. CDR1 and CDR2 from the germline V gene are SGHVS and FNYEAQ. V dropped 1 base and J dropped 10; count of bases not matched to a gene: 7. This CDR3 has 15 residues. CDR3 DNA sequence: TGTGCCAGCAGCTTAGAAGCGGGAGGGCCGTTGGAGCAGTTCTTC. Translated: CASSLEAGGPLEQFF.

The J gene is TRBJ2-7, the V gene TRBV7-6, with a weak D call TRBD2 (6 bases). Looked up from germline, CDR1 is SGHVS and CDR2 is FNYEAQ. Between the trimmed V and J ends, which lost 4 bases and 0 bases, there was a span of 25 bases. The CDR3 spans 19 residues. CDR3 in amino acids: CASSSNRFPGTPYSYEQYF. The CDR3 DNA follows: TGTGCCAGCAGCTCGAACCGGTTTCCCGGGACTCCTTACTCCTACGAGCAGTACTTC.

The chain joins TRBV25-1 to TRBJ2-5, with 7 nucleotides matching TRBD1. The end of the DNA is better explained by TRBJ2-7, so the J call may be wrong. Germline values: CDR1 MGHDK, CDR2 SYGVNS. This CDR3 contains 16 residues. The CDR3 region is CASSDVQTGQRYEQYF. The CDR3, as DNA: TGTGCCAGCAGTGACGTCCAGACAGGGCAGCGCTACGAGCAGTACTTC.

The chain joins TRBV6-4 to TRBJ2-5; possibly TRBD2 for D (5 bases). The J call may not be correct, given that the DNA end is closer to TRBJ2-7. The CDR3 has 13 residues. Germline V gives CDR1 MRHNA, CDR2 SNTAGT. In DNA, the CDR3 is TGTGCCAGCAGTGAGGTGGACTCGGGCGAGCAGTACTTC. This gives the protein CASSEVDSGEQYF.

The rearrangement uses TRBV20-1 and TRBJ2-1; D unclear. Trimming shortened V by 4 bases and J by 5 bases, and 6 bases separated the two germline ends. The germline V gene has CDR1 DFQATT and CDR2 SNEGSKA (reference sequence). The CDR3 loop spans 11 amino acids. This CDR3 reads CSAIANNEQFF. CDR3 nucleotides: TGCAGTGCTATAGCTAACAATGAGCAGTTCTTC.

The rearrangement links TRBV18 to TRBJ2-7, with D maybe TRBD2 (5 bases). CDR3 length equals 19 residues. V was shortened by 1 base and J by 3 bases, with 25 bases between the two germline ends. Per germline, CDR1 KGHSH and CDR2 LQKENI. The DNA for the CDR3 is TGTGCCAGCTCACCACTCGGTGACGGAGAGGGAGAACGCCTCTACGAGCAGTACTTC. Its protein is CASSPLGDGEGERLYEQYF.

The genes are TRBV5-8 and TRBJ2-7; TRBD2 agrees at 10 bases. There are 15 residues in the CDR3. V shed 5 bases and J 5 bases; nucleotides not matched to a gene: 10. Germline V gene sequence: CDR1 SGHTS, CDR2 YDEGEE. This chain's CDR3 is CASSSLGSGRNEQYF. The CDR3 coding sequence is TGTGCCAGCAGTTCCTTGGGTAGCGGGAGGAACGAGCAGTACTTC.

This chain uses TRBV28 with TRBJ1-1, with no clear D. The CDR3 loop spans 14 amino acids. V was pared by 4 bases and J by 4 bases, with 13 bases between. Germline V gives CDR1 MDHEN, CDR2 SYDVKM. CDR3 nucleotides: TGTGCCAGCAGTTCCCTCCCCGGGTTCACTGAAGCTTTCTTT. Protein: CASSSLPGFTEAFF.

The genes are TRBV15 and TRBJ2-1; 10 nucleotides line up with TRBD1. The V gene end was trimmed by 5 bases and the J gene end by 8 bases; junction bases not matched to a gene: 15. The CDR3 totals 17 residues. CDR1 is LNHNV and CDR2 is YYDKDF in the germline V gene (reference sequence). CDR3 coding DNA: TGTGCCACCAGCCCCGAACCCCCCGGGACAGGGGTTTATGAGCAGTTCTTC. Protein product: CATSPEPPGTGVYEQFF. Using reference TRBV15 and TRBJ2-1 for the parts outside the CDR3, the full variable domain is DAMVIQNPRYQVTQFGKPVTLSCSQTLNHNVMYWYQQKSSQAPKLLFHYYDKDFNNEADTPDNFQSRRPNTSFCFLDIRSPGLGDTAMYLCATSPEPPGTGVYEQFFGPGTRLTVL.

This clone appeared many times. This chain joins TRBV5-8 and TRBJ2-6, with TRBD2 identical over 8 bases. After removal of 3 bases from V and 2 bases from J, the junction contained 10 bases not matched to a gene. The germline CDR1 and CDR2 sequences are SGHTS and YDEGEE. The CDR3 is made up of 18 amino acids. CDR3 amino acids: CASSSLGTRETGANVLTF. CDR3 DNA sequence: TGTGCCAGCAGCTCGTTGGGGACTAGGGAAACTGGGGCCAACGTCCTGACTTTC.

The chain employs TRBV28 and TRBJ2-6; no definite D call. The CDR3 runs to 19 residues. The germline gives CDR1 MDHEN, CDR2 SYDVKM. Trimming removed 6 bases from V and 0 bases from J, with 21 bases in between. The CDR3 DNA is TGTGCCAGCAGAACCCGCCGGGCCCCGACCCTCTCTGGGGCCAACGTCCTGACTTTC. Its translation: CASRTRRAPTLSGANVLTF.